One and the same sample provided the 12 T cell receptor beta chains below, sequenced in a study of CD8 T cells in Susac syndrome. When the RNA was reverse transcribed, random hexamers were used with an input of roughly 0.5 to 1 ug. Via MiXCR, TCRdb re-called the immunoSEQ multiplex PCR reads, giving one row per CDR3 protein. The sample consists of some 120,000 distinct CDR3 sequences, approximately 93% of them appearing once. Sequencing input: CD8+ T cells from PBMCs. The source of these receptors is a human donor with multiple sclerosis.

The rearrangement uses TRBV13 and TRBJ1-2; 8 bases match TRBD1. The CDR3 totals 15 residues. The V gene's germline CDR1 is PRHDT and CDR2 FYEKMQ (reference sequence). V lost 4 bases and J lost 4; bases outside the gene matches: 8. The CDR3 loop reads CASSSHPDRGYGYTF. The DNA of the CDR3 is TGTGCCAGCAGCTCCCACCCTGACAGGGGCTATGGCTACACCTTC.

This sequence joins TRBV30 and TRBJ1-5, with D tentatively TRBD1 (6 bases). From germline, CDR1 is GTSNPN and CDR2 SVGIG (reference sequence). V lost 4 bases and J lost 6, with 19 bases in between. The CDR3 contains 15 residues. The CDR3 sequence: CAWMGQGSRGQPQHF. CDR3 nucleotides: TGTGCCTGGATGGGTCAGGGGAGCCGGGGTCAGCCCCAGCATTTT.

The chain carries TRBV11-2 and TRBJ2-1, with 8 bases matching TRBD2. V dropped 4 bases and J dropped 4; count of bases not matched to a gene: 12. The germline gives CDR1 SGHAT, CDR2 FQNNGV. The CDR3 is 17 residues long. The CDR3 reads CASSSKTGTGGYNEQFF. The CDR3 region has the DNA TGTGCCAGCAGCTCAAAGACGGGGACGGGGGGGTACAATGAGCAGTTCTTC.

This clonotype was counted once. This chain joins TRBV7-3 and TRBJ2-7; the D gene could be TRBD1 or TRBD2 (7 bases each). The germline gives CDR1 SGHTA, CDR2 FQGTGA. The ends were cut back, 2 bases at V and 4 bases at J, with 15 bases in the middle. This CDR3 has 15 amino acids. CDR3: CASSLGQGGTYEQYF. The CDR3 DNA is TGTGCCAGCAGCTTAGGTCAGGGGGGGACATACGAGCAGTACTTC.

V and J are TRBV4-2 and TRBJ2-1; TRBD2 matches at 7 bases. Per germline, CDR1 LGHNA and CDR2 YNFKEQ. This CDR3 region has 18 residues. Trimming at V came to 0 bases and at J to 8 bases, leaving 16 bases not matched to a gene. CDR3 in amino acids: CASSQDPSGGGPRDEQFF. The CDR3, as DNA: TGTGCCAGCAGCCAAGACCCGTCCGGGGGAGGGCCTCGGGATGAGCAGTTCTTC.

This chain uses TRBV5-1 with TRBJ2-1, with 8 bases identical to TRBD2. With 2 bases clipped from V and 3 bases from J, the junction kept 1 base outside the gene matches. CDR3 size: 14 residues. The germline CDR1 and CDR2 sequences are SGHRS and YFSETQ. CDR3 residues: CASSFSGIYNEQFF. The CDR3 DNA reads TGCGCCAGCAGCTTTAGCGGGATCTACAATGAGCAGTTCTTC.

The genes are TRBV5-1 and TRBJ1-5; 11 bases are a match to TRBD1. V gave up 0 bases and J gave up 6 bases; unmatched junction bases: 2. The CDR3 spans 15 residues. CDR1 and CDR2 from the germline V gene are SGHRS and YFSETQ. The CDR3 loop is CASSLGTGGSQPQHF. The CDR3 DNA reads TGCGCCAGCAGCTTGGGGACAGGGGGCTCTCAGCCCCAGCATTTT.

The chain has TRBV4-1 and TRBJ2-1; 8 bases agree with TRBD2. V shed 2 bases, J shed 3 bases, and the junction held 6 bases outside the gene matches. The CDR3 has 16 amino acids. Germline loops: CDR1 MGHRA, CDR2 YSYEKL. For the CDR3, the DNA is TGCGCCAGCAGCCAACCCACTAGCGGTCGCTACAATGAGCAGTTCTTC. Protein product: CASSQPTSGRYNEQFF.

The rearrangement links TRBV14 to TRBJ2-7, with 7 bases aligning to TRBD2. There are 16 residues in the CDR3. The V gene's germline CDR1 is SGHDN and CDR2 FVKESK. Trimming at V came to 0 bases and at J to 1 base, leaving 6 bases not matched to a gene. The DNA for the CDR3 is TGTGCCAGCAGCCAAGAACCCCCCGGGGGGTCCTACGAGCAGTACGTC. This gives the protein CASSQEPPGGSYEQYV.

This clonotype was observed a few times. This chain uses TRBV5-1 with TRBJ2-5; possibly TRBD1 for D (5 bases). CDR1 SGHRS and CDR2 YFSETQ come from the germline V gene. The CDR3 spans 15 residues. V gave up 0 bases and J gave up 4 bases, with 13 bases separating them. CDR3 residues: CASSLGQGTGETQYF. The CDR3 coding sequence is TGCGCCAGCAGCTTGGGGCAGGGAACAGGAGAGACCCAGTACTTC.

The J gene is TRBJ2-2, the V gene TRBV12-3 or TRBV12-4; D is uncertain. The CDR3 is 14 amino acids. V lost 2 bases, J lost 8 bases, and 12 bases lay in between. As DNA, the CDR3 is TGTGCCAGCAGTTTAAGGCCGAGTGGGGGGGAGCTGTTTTTT. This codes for CASSLRPSGGELFF.

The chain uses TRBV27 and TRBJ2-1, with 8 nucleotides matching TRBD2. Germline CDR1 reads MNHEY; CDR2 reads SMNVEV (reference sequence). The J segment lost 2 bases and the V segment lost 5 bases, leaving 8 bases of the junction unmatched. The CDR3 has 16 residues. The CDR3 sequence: CASSLSQRETYNEQFF. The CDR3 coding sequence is TGTGCCAGCAGTCTCTCTCAGCGGGAGACCTACAATGAGCAGTTCTTC.